These 8 T cell receptor beta chains share one sample of origin, sequenced in a study of blood T cell repertoires in COVID-19. Data came from immunoSEQ multiplex PCR; TCRdb stores just in-frame clones and leaves some out. The sample contains 95,000 to 110,000 clones, roughly nine tenths of which appear only once. The sample was peripheral blood. The receptors come from a man aged 35-49 years with active or convalescent COVID-19.

The chain combines TRBV6-4 with TRBJ2-5; 9 bases agree with TRBD2. The junction had 1 base not matched to a gene; V was cut back by 6 bases and J by 2 bases. Germline lookup yields CDR1 MRHNA and CDR2 SNTAGT. This CDR3 contains 13 residues. The DNA for the CDR3 is TGTGCCAGCAGCGCGGGAGGGCAAGAGACCCAGTACTTC. Translating gives CASSAGGQETQYF.

The chain combines TRBV4-3 with TRBJ2-7, with TRBD2 matching over 13 bases. Germline assignment: CDR1 LGHNA and CDR2 YSLEER. V lost 6 bases, J lost 4 bases, and 6 bases stayed unmatched. The CDR3 is 15 amino acids. The CDR3 here is CASRSGTSGMYEQYF. The CDR3 DNA reads as TGCGCCAGCAGATCCGGGACTAGCGGGATGTACGAGCAGTACTTC.

V usage is TRBV7-2 and J usage is TRBJ2-7, with D maybe TRBD1 (6 bases). Trimming stripped 3 bases from V and 7 bases from J, with 16 bases between. Germline V CDR1 and CDR2: SGHTA, FQGNSA. The CDR3 covers 14 residues. The CDR3 sequence: CASSLGWTAGEQYF. In DNA form, the CDR3 reads TGTGCCAGCAGCTTGGGGTGGACAGCCGGGGAGCAGTACTTC.

This chain uses TRBV7-2 with TRBJ2-5; TRBD2 is a possible D gene (5 bases). The CDR3 sequence is 14 residues long. The V end was cut by 1 base, the J end by 4 bases, with 10 bases between. The germline V gene has CDR1 SGHTA and CDR2 FQGNSA. CDR3 amino acids: CASSLGGSGETQYF. CDR3 nucleotides: TGTGCCAGCAGCTTAGGAGGGTCGGGAGAGACCCAGTACTTC.

The chain is built from TRBV3-1 (or the pseudogene TRBV3-2) and TRBJ2-1; 7 nucleotides match TRBD2. Germline loops: CDR1 LGHDT, CDR2 YNNKEL (reference sequence). The J segment lost 0 bases and the V segment lost 3 bases, leaving 5 bases of the junction unmatched. This CDR3 has 16 amino acids. This chain's CDR3 is CASSQDAGVSYNEQFF. CDR3 nucleotides: TGTGCCAGCAGCCAGGACGCGGGGGTCTCCTACAATGAGCAGTTCTTC.

This clone is a singleton in its sample. J is TRBJ2-2 and V is TRBV2, with no clear D. There are 14 residues in the CDR3. Germline values: CDR1 SNHLY, CDR2 FYNNEI. V lost 6 bases and J 4 bases, leaving 12 bases between the germline ends. The chain's CDR3 is CASRQERATGELFF. DNA for the CDR3: TGTGCCAGCAGGCAGGAACGCGCCACCGGGGAGCTGTTTTTT.

The V and J genes are TRBV28 and TRBJ1-1; the match to TRBD1 covers 9 bases. Germline CDR1 and CDR2: MDHEN and SYDVKM. The CDR3 is made up of 18 amino acids. After removal of 11 bases from V and 1 base from J, the junction contained 20 bases not matched to a gene. The CDR3 sequence: CAVISYPGQGVRNTEAFF. The CDR3 bases are TGTGCCGTCATTTCTTATCCGGGACAGGGCGTAAGGAACACTGAAGCTTTCTTT.

The rearrangement uses TRBV5-1 and TRBJ1-1, with D perhaps matching TRBD1 (6 bases). Trimming took off 6 bases at V and 1 base at J, with 19 bases between the two ends. Germline-derived CDR1 and CDR2 are SGHRS and YFSETQ. The CDR3 runs 16 residues. CDR3: CASKAQQGQPNTEAFF. The CDR3 nucleotides read TGCGCCAGCAAGGCTCAACAGGGCCAGCCGAACACTGAAGCTTTCTTT.